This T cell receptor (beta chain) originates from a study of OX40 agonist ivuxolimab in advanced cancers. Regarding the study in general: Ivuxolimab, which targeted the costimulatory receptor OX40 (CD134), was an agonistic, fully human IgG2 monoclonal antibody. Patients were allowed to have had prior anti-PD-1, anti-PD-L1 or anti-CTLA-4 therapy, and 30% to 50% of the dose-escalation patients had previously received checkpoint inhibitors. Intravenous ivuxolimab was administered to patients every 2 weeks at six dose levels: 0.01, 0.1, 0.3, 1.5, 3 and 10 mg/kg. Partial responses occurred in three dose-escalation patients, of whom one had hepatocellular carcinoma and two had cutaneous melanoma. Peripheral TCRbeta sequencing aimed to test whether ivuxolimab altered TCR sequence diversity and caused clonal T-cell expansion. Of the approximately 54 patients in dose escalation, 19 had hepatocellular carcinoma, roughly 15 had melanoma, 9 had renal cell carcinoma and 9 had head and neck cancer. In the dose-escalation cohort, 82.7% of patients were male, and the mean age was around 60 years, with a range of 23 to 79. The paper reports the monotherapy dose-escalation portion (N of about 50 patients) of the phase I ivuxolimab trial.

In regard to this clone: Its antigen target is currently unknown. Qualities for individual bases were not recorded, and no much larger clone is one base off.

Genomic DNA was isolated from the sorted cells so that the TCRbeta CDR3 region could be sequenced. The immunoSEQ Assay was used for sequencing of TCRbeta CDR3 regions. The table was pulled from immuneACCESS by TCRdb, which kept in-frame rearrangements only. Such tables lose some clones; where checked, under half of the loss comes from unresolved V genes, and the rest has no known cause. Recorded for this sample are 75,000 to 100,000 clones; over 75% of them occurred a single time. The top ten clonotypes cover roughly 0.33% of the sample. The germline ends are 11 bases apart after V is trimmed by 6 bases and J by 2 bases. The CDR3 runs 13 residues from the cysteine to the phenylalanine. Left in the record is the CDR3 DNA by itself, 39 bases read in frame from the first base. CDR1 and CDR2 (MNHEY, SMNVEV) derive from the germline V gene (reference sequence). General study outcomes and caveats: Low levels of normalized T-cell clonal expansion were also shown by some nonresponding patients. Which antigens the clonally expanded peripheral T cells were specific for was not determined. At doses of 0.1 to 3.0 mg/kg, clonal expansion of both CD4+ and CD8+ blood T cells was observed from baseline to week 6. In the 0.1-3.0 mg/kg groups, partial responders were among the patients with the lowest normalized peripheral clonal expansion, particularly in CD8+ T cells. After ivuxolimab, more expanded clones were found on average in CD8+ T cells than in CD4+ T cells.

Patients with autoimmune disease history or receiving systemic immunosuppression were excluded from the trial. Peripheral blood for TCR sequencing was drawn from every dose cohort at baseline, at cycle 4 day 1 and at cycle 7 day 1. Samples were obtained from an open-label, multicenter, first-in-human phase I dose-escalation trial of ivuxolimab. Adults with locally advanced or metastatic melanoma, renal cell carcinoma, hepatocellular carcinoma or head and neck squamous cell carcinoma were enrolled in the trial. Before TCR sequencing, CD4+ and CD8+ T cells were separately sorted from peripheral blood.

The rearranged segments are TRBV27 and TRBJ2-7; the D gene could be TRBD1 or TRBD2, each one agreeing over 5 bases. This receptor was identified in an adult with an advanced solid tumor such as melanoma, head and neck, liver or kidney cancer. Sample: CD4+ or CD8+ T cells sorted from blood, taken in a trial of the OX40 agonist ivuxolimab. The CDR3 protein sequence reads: CASSPQGPYEQYF. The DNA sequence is TGTGCCAGCAGCCCTCAGGGACCCTACGAGCAGTACTTC.